This T cell receptor (beta chain) was found in a study of blood T cells in healthy people across ages. Study-wide findings and caveats: Diversity was estimated from one million T cells, and these estimates were considered underestimates. TCR beta diversity was tightly associated with the proportion of naive T cells. Fewer expanded clones and more diversity marked long-lived versus aged donors.

Extracted total RNA amounted to at least 5.5 micrograms for each sample. The CDR3 has 20 residues. Germline CDR1 MRHNA, CDR2 SNTAGT. V dropped 3 bases and J dropped 0; count of bases not matched to a gene: 19. Turning to this clonotype: The antigen remains unidentified.

The authors ran a second PCR of 7 to 11 cycles using a sample-barcoded 5' primer and a J-beta primer mix. TCRdb re-called the 5' RACE reads through MiXCR, storing one row per CDR3 protein. The data contain about 1.4 million distinct CDR3 sequences, around 59% of them seen just once; the ten biggest clones take up 6.5% to 8.5%. The V gene is TRBV6-4, the J gene TRBJ2-5, with 7 positions matching TRBD1. The TCR originated in a man between 18 and 35 years old in good health. The sequencing input was blood. CDR3 residues: CASSDLRRTGVRTYQETQYF. CDR3 nucleotide sequence: TGTGCCAGCAGTGATTTGCGTCGGACAGGAGTCAGAACCTACCAAGAGACCCAGTACTTC.